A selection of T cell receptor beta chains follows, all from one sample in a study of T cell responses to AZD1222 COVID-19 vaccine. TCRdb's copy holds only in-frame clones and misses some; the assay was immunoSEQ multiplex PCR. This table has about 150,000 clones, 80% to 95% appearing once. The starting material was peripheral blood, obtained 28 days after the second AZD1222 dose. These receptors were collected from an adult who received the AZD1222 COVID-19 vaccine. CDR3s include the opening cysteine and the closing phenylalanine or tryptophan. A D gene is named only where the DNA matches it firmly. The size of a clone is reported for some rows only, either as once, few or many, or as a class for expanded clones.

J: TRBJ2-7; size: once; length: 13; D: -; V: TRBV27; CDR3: CASSLSQGYEQYF; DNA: TGTGCCAGCAGTTTATCTCAGGGCTACGAGCAGTACTTC
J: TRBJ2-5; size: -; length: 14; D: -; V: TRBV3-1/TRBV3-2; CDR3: CASSQDGLGKTQYF; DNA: TGTGCCAGCAGCCAAGATGGGTTGGGAAAGACCCAGTACTTC
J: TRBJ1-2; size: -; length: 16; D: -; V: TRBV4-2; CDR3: CASSQAAWGSNYGYTF; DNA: TGTGCCAGCAGCCAAGCCGCTTGGGGGAGTAACTATGGCTACACCTTC
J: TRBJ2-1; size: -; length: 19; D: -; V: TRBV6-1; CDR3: CASSEAVRGLIAAYNEQFF; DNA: TGTGCCAGCAGTGAAGCGGTCAGGGGTTTGATAGCGGCCTACAATGAGCAGTTCTTC
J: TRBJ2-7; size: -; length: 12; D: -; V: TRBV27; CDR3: CASSYGGDEQYF; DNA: TGTGCCAGCAGTTATGGGGGCGACGAGCAGTACTTC
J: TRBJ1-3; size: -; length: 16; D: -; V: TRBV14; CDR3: CASSQGPEYSGNTIYF; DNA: TGTGCCAGCAGCCAAGGCCCCGAGTACTCTGGAAACACCATATATTTT
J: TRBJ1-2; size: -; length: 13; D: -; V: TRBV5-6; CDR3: CASSLQGPYGYTF; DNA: TGTGCCAGCAGCTTGCAGGGACCCTATGGCTACACCTTC
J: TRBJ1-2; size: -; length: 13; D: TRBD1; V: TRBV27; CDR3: CASRPDREPGYTF; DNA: TGTGCCAGCAGACCGGACAGGGAACCTGGCTACACCTTC
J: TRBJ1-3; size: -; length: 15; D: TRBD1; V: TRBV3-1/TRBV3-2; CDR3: CASSPLDRVGNTIYF; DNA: TGTGCCAGCAGCCCTTTGGACAGGGTGGGAAACACCATATATTTT
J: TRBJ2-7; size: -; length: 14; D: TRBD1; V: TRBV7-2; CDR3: CASSLLTGNYEQYF; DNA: TGTGCCAGCAGCTTATTGACAGGGAACTACGAGCAGTACTTC
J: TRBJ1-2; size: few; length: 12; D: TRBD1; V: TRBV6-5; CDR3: CASRSTGEGYTF; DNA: TGTGCCAGCAGATCGACAGGGGAAGGCTACACCTTC